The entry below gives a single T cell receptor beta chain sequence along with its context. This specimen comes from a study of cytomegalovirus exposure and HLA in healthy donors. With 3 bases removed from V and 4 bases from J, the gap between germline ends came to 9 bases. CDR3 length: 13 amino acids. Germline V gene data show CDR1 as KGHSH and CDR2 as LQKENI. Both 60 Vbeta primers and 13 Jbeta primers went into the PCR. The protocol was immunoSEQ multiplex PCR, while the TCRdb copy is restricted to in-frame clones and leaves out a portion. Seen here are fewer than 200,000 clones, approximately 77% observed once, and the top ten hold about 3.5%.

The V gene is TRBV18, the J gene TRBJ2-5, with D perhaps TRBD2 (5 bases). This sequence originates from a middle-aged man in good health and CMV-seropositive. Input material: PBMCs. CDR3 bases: TGTGCCAGCTCACCTGGTGCGGGAGAGACCCAGTACTTC. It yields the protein CASSPGAGETQYF. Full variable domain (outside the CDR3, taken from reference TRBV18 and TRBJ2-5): NAGVMQNPRHLVRRRGQEARLRCSPMKGHSHVYWYRQLPEEGLKFMVYLQKENIIDESGMPKERFSAEFPKEGPSILRIQQVVRGDSAAYFCASSPGAGETQYFGPGTRLLVL.